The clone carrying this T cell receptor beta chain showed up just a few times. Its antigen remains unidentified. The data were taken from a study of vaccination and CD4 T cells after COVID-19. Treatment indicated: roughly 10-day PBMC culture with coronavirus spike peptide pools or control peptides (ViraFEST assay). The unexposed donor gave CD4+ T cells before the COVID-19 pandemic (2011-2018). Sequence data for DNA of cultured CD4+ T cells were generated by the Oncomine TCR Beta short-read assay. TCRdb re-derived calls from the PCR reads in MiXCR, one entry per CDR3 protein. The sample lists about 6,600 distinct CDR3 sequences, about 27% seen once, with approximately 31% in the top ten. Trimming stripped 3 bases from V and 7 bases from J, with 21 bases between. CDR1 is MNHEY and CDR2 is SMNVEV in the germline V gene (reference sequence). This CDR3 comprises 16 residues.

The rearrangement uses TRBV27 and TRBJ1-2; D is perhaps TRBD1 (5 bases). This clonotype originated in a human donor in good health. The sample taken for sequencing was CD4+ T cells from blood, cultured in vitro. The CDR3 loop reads CASSFGWYSPGLGYTF. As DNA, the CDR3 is TGTGCCAGCAGTTTCGGGTGGTACTCCCCAGGGCTTGGCTACACCTTC.